A single sample is the source of the 32 T cell receptor beta chains below, sequenced in a study of identical twins. A single record per CDR3 protein comes from TCRdb applying MiXCR to the 5' RACE reads. The data hold hundreds of thousands of distinct CDR3 sequences, with 21% observed a single time. These sequences were also reported in another study, on T cells expressing NK-cell markers.

The sample was PBMCs. The receptor source for this set is a woman aged 18 to 35 in good health.

This clonotype was detected only a few times. The CDR3 loop is CASSEWAGRGDTQYF. The CDR3 DNA is TGTGCCAGCAGTGAATGGGCGGGGCGGGGCGATACGCAGTATTTT. This chain joins TRBV25-1 and TRBJ2-3; a possible D gene is TRBD2 (6 bases). Trimming removed 1 base at V and 6 bases at J, with 14 bases between. This CDR3 contains 15 residues. Germline assignment: CDR1 MGHDK and CDR2 SYGVNS.

The chain is built from TRBV20-1 and TRBJ2-7; D unresolved. Trimming removed 5 bases from V and 4 bases from J, with 6 bases in between. CDR1 and CDR2 from the germline V gene are DFQATT and SNEGSKA (reference sequence). This CDR3 comprises 10 residues. CDR3 coding DNA: TGCAGTGCTTTCGATTACGAGCAGTACTTC. It codes for CSAFDYEQYF.

This clonotype occurred many times. The chain has TRBV20-1 and TRBJ2-1; D gene uncertain. This CDR3 has 13 amino acids. Germline V gene data show CDR1 as DFQATT and CDR2 as SNEGSKA (reference sequence). V was pared by 0 bases and J by 6 bases, with 9 bases between. This CDR3 reads CSARDPVGNEQFF. The CDR3 DNA is TGCAGTGCTAGAGACCCCGTCGGCAATGAGCAGTTCTTC.

J is TRBJ1-5 and V is TRBV7-2; D is uncertain. The CDR3 contains 13 residues. Germline V lookup: CDR1 SGHTA, CDR2 FQGNSA. V was clipped by 5 bases and J by 7 bases, with 12 bases between them. CDR3 coding DNA: TGTGCCAGCAGCCCTCGGGCGGAGCAGCCCCAGCATTTT. It specifies CASSPRAEQPQHF.

This chain connects TRBV12-3 or TRBV12-4 to TRBJ2-1, with 15 bases matching TRBD2. CDR3 length: 14 amino acids. With 6 bases clipped from V and 10 bases from J, the junction kept 4 bases outside the gene matches. Here the CDR3 reads CASRTGTSGGEQFF. The CDR3 nucleotides read TGTGCCAGCAGGACCGGGACTAGCGGGGGGGAGCAGTTCTTC.

This clonotype was seen a few times. The chain couples TRBV29-1 to TRBJ2-1; D is unresolved. The CDR3 totals 15 residues. Between the trimmed V and J ends, which lost 3 bases and 0 bases, there was a span of 12 bases. CDR1 is SQVTM and CDR2 is ANQGSEA in the germline V gene. The CDR3 spells CSVEGDASSYNEQFF. The CDR3 DNA sequence: TGCAGCGTTGAGGGCGACGCTAGCTCCTACAATGAGCAGTTCTTC.

This clonotype was counted a few times. This rearrangement joins TRBV12-3 or TRBV12-4 to TRBJ1-1; D not certain. The V end was cut by 1 base, the J end by 8 bases, with 11 bases between. The CDR3 contains 13 residues. CDR3 coding DNA: TGTGCCAGCAGTTTAGGGACTGAGTTCGAAGCTTTCTTT. Translation gives CASSLGTEFEAFF.

This clonotype was seen a few times. V usage is TRBV25-1 and J usage is TRBJ1-4; maybe TRBD1 (5 bases). From germline, CDR1 is MGHDK and CDR2 SYGVNS. Deletions cut 6 bases from V and 8 bases from J, with 13 bases between. The CDR3 totals 13 residues. The CDR3 region has the DNA TGTGCCAGCAGAGACAGAGGTGGCGAAAAACTGTTTTTT. It specifies CASRDRGGEKLFF.

The V gene is TRBV5-1, the J gene TRBJ2-5; TRBD2 agrees at 7 bases. Trimming at V came to 1 base and at J to 1 base, leaving 4 bases not matched to a gene. The CDR3 spans 15 residues. From germline, CDR1 is SGHRS and CDR2 YFSETQ. The chain's CDR3 is CASSLWSGAQETQYF. The CDR3 DNA reads TGCGCCAGCAGCTTGTGGAGCGGGGCCCAAGAGACCCAGTACTTC. The full variable domain, in which reference TRBV5-1 and TRBJ2-5 provide the parts outside the CDR3, is KAGVTQTPRYLIKTRGQQVTLSCSPISGHRSVSWYQQTPGQGLQFLFEYFSETQRNKGNFPGRFSGRQFSNSRSEMNVSTLELGDSALYLCASSLWSGAQETQYFGPGTRLLVL.

This clonotype came up a few times. The chain couples TRBV20-1 to TRBJ2-3, with D possibly being TRBD2 (7 bases). V was pared by 2 bases and J by 4 bases, with 13 bases between. This CDR3 is built from 14 residues. Germline loops: CDR1 DFQATT, CDR2 SNEGSKA (reference sequence). CDR3 bases: TGCAGTGCTAGACACCGGGGGGCCTCAGATACGCAGTATTTT. It encodes CSARHRGASDTQYF.

The chain links TRBV18 to TRBJ1-1; D remains ambiguous. Germline loops: CDR1 KGHSH, CDR2 LQKENI. The CDR3 runs to 12 residues. Trimming removed 2 bases at V and 6 bases at J, with 7 bases between. The CDR3: CASSPVDSEAFF. The CDR3 region has the DNA TGTGCCAGCTCACCAGTAGACTCTGAAGCTTTCTTT.

This clonotype was seen repeatedly, ten times or more. This rearrangement joins TRBV12-3 or TRBV12-4 to TRBJ2-1; D might be TRBD2 (5 bases). Trimming removed 7 bases from V and 9 bases from J, with 19 bases in between. The CDR3 length is 14 residues. In DNA form, the CDR3 reads TGTGCCAGCACCGCACCACCGGGGAGTTTTGAGCAGTTCTTC. Encoded protein: CASTAPPGSFEQFF.

This clonotype was detected only a few times. This rearrangement joins TRBV12-3 or TRBV12-4 to TRBJ1-1; 9 nucleotides agree with TRBD1. The length of the CDR3 is 14 residues. V shed 4 bases, J shed 5 bases, and the junction held 5 bases outside the gene matches. The chain's CDR3 is CASSYRTGVTEAFF. The CDR3 coding sequence is TGTGCCAGCAGTTACCGGACAGGGGTGACTGAAGCTTTCTTT.

There are a few counts of this clonotype. V is TRBV5-1 and J is TRBJ2-1; 9 positions agree with TRBD2. V trimming: 3 bases; J trimming: 5 bases; junction bases outside the gene matches: 9. This CDR3 has 16 amino acids. Per the germline V gene, CDR1 is SGHRS and CDR2 is YFSETQ. In DNA, the CDR3 is TGCGCCAGCAGCTCCGTCTGGAGCGGGAGGAACAATGAGCAGTTCTTC. Protein product: CASSSVWSGRNNEQFF.

The rearrangement joins TRBV7-9 to TRBJ2-7, with a weak D call TRBD2 (6 bases). The V gene's germline CDR1 is SEHNR and CDR2 FQNEAQ (reference sequence). The V end was cut by 2 bases, the J end by 6 bases, with 14 bases between. CDR3 size: 14 residues. The CDR3 protein is CASSLTGVIAEQYF. The CDR3 DNA reads TGTGCCAGCAGCTTAACGGGAGTAATTGCCGAGCAGTACTTC.

The CDR3: CASRGGTGWWIAGELFF. CDR3 DNA sequence: TGTGCCAGCAGGGGCGGCACAGGGTGGTGGATAGCCGGGGAGCTGTTTTTT. This chain joins TRBV12-3 or TRBV12-4 and TRBJ2-2; a possible D gene is TRBD1 (6 bases). Trimming shortened V by 6 bases and J by 6 bases, and 23 bases separated the two germline ends. The CDR3 totals 17 residues.

V gene TRBV5-1 combines with J gene TRBJ2-5, with 9 bases fitting TRBD2. The germline V gene has CDR1 SGHRS and CDR2 YFSETQ. The V gene end was trimmed by 1 base and the J gene end by 4 bases; junction bases not matched to a gene: 5. CDR3 size: 15 residues. CDR3 DNA sequence: TGCGCCAGCAGCTTGCGTGGAGCGGGAGGAGAGACCCAGTACTTC. Encoded protein: CASSLRGAGGETQYF.

This clonotype showed up many times. The chain couples TRBV6-4 to TRBJ2-3; TRBD2 agrees at 8 bases. This CDR3 spans 15 amino acids. Looked up from germline, CDR1 is MRHNA and CDR2 is SNTAGT. The J segment lost 4 bases and the V segment lost 6 bases, leaving 9 bases of the junction unmatched. The CDR3 nucleotides read TGTGCCAGCAGCCCAAGCGGGGGAGGGGCAGATACGCAGTATTTT. Its protein product is CASSPSGGGADTQYF.

The chain uses TRBV11-2 and TRBJ2-2; 12 positions match TRBD2. J lost 5 bases, V lost 7 bases, and 14 bases had no gene match. The CDR3 length is 18 residues. Germline V lookup: CDR1 SGHAT, CDR2 FQNNGV. The CDR3 region has the DNA TGTGCCAGCACCCCCCAGCAGCTAGCGGGAGGGCGGACCGGGGAGCTGTTTTTT. Protein product: CASTPQQLAGGRTGELFF.

This clonotype was observed a handful of times. The chain combines TRBV5-1 with TRBJ2-3; possible D gene TRBD2, 6 bases. In germline, CDR1 is SGHRS, CDR2 YFSETQ. The CDR3 has 15 amino acids. V was clipped by 5 bases and J by 7 bases, with 20 bases between them. CDR3 sequence: CASSFGTGVRNTQYF. CDR3 bases: TGCGCCAGCAGTTTTGGGACTGGAGTCCGGAATACGCAGTATTTT.

V usage is TRBV5-1 and J usage is TRBJ2-7; D not certain. Between the trimmed V and J ends, which lost 0 bases and 0 bases, there was a span of 7 bases. In germline, CDR1 is SGHRS, CDR2 YFSETQ. This CDR3 has 14 amino acids. The CDR3 region is CASSLVPDSYEQYF. In DNA, the CDR3 is TGCGCCAGCAGCTTGGTCCCAGACTCCTACGAGCAGTACTTC. The full variable domain, with the rest looked up from reference TRBV5-1 and TRBJ2-7, is KAGVTQTPRYLIKTRGQQVTLSCSPISGHRSVSWYQQTPGQGLQFLFEYFSETQRNKGNFPGRFSGRQFSNSRSEMNVSTLELGDSALYLCASSLVPDSYEQYFGPGTRLTVT.

The sample holds a few counts of this clonotype. This chain connects TRBV15 to TRBJ1-2, with a possible D match to TRBD1 (5 bases). Germline CDR1 reads LNHNV; CDR2 reads YYDKDF (reference sequence). V was shortened by 3 bases and J by 0 bases, with 8 bases between the two germline ends. CDR3 length: 14 amino acids. CDR3 nucleotide sequence: TGTGCCACCAGCAGGACAGATACTAACTATGGCTACACCTTC. Its protein is CATSRTDTNYGYTF. The whole variable domain, filled in from reference TRBV15 and TRBJ1-2, reads DAMVIQNPRYQVTQFGKPVTLSCSQTLNHNVMYWYQQKSSQAPKLLFHYYDKDFNNEADTPDNFQSRRPNTSFCFLDIRSPGLGDTAMYLCATSRTDTNYGYTFGSGTRLTVV.

The CDR3 DNA follows: TGTGCCAGCTCACCGGACAGTGATGAAGATACGCAGTATTTT. This encodes CASSPDSDEDTQYF. The chain uses TRBV18 and TRBJ2-3; D possibly corresponds to TRBD1 (6 bases). V was pared by 3 bases and J by 5 bases, with 12 bases between. Per the germline V gene, CDR1 is KGHSH and CDR2 is LQKENI. This CDR3 contains 14 residues.

This clonotype was observed a handful of times. The genes are TRBV27 and TRBJ2-3; D gene ambiguous. There are 13 residues in the CDR3. Germline CDR1 MNHEY, CDR2 SMNVEV (reference sequence). V was cut by 8 bases and J by 2 bases, with 11 bases left in between. In DNA form, the CDR3 reads TGTGCCAGCCTCAGAAGCTCCACAGATACGCAGTATTTT. Translating it yields CASLRSSTDTQYF.

This sequence joins TRBV9 and TRBJ2-1, with 13 bases aligning to TRBD2. The V and J ends lost 2 bases and 6 bases, in that order; junction bases with no gene match: 2. Germline CDR1 is SGDLS and CDR2 is YYNGEE. This CDR3 is 15 amino acids long. The CDR3 DNA is TGTGCCAGCAGCGTCACTAGCGGGAGGGCCAATGAGCAGTTCTTC. Translated: CASSVTSGRANEQFF.

The V gene is TRBV5-1, the J gene TRBJ2-2; D unresolved. Trimming cost V 2 bases and J 0 bases, with 5 bases left between them. CDR1 and CDR2 (germline): SGHRS, YFSETQ. There are 14 residues in the CDR3. As DNA, the CDR3 is TGCGCCAGCAGCTTCCGATCGAACACCGGGGAGCTGTTTTTT. This sequence encodes CASSFRSNTGELFF.

This chain joins TRBV6-1 and TRBJ2-6, with 9 bases identical to TRBD1. This CDR3 has 15 amino acids. CDR1 is MNHNS and CDR2 is SASEGT in the germline V gene. Losses at the gene ends were 6 bases for V and 2 bases for J; bases not matched to a gene: 2. As DNA, the CDR3 is TGTGCCAGCAGCCGGACAGGGGCTGGGGCCAACGTCCTGACTTTC. Protein sequence: CASSRTGAGANVLTF.

There are many counts of this clonotype. The genes are TRBV12-3 or TRBV12-4 and TRBJ2-1, with no clear D. The CDR3 runs to 15 residues. Between the trimmed V and J ends, which lost 3 bases and 7 bases, there was a span of 16 bases. The CDR3 reads CASSFSGSLVNEQFF. DNA of the CDR3: TGTGCCAGCAGTTTTTCCGGATCTCTAGTGAATGAGCAGTTCTTC.

V usage is TRBV29-1 and J usage is TRBJ1-1; tentative D call: TRBD1 (5 bases). Germline V gene data show CDR1 as SQVTM and CDR2 as ANQGSEA. V lost 4 bases and J 5 bases, leaving 23 bases between the germline ends. The CDR3 totals 16 residues. As DNA, the CDR3 is TGCAGCGTTGGGGGTATTGGGGGAGAGGTTCGGACTGAAGCTTTCTTT. It translates to CSVGGIGGEVRTEAFF.

The chain uses TRBV20-1 and TRBJ2-5, with 12 bases lining up with TRBD2. The germline CDR1 and CDR2 sequences are DFQATT and SNEGSKA (reference sequence). This CDR3 comprises 13 residues. V dropped 5 bases and J dropped 5; count of bases not matched to a gene: 3. The CDR3 coding sequence is TGCAGTGCTCGACTAGCGGGAGAGGAGACCCAGTACTTC. As protein: CSARLAGEETQYF.

The chain has TRBV21-1 and TRBJ2-7. TRBV21-1 is marked as a pseudogene. The CDR3 has 12 amino acids. CDR3 coding DNA: TGTGCCAGCACGCGACGCTCCTACGAGCAGTACTTC. This translates into CASTRRSYEQYF.

J is TRBJ2-3 and V is TRBV29-1; D might be TRBD1 or TRBD2, each matching 5 bases. The CDR3 totals 14 residues. Trimming took off 0 bases at V and 6 bases at J, with 13 bases between the two ends. Germline CDR1 reads SQVTM; CDR2 reads ANQGSEA. The CDR3 DNA sequence: TGCAGCGTTGAAGATCGGATCGAGGGGGATACGCAGTATTTT. Amino acids: CSVEDRIEGDTQYF.